The rows below give T cell receptor beta chains drawn from one sample of a study of blood T cells in healthy people across ages. TCRdb itself ran the 5' RACE reads through MiXCR, one entry per CDR3 protein. The profile shows some 1.6 million distinct CDR3 sequences, roughly a third of them singletons. Sequencing was carried out using blood. The source is a woman between 25 and 40 years old in good health. The conserved cysteine and the conserved F or W are not part of the CDR3 here.

TRBV9	TRBJ2-3	ASSVGLAGVGITDTQY
TRBV4-2	TRBJ2-1	ASSQEPRVLDNEQF
TRBV7-2	TRBJ2-3	ASSSALSDTQY
TRBV11-2	TRBJ1-2	ASSFHSGTGSYGYT
TRBV3-1	TRBJ2-1	ASSQGGSNEQF
TRBV9	TRBJ2-1	ASSVALGAGGRNEQF
TRBV5-5	TRBJ2-3	ASSLGGDTDTQY
TRBV12-5	TRBJ2-3	ASGLAGGLDTQY
TRBV9	TRBJ1-2	ASSARQQAGRYGYT
TRBV28	TRBJ2-1	ASSSPASGSSYNEQF
TRBV5-6	TRBJ2-1	ASSLGGKQF
TRBV29-1	TRBJ2-1	SVPRGPTSGGTGANEQF
TRBV3-1	TRBJ2-5	ASNQDLSGGQETLY
TRBV20-1	TRBJ2-1	SADPGLDGEQF
TRBV7-9	TRBJ2-1	ASSLVSLADYNEQF
TRBV6-1	TRBJ1-6	ASSENRDSPLH
TRBV5-1	TRBJ2-6	ASSPGGANVLT
TRBV28	NA	ASSYPGTSGINEQY
TRBV7-6	TRBJ1-1	ASSLSGLGKTEAF
TRBV6-2/TRBV6-3	TRBJ1-2	ASSYSPGGNYGYT
TRBV29-1	TRBJ2-1	SVDRTMLGYTTVNGQF
TRBV9	TRBJ2-1	ASSQDGDQYNEQF
TRBV7-2	TRBJ1-2	ASSLEPTLENYGYT
TRBV15	TRBJ2-1	ATSRDLAGGNEQF
TRBV9	TRBJ2-3	ASSVDGGYGDTQY
TRBV24-1	TRBJ1-5	ATSVRPGGESSQPQH
TRBV5-1	TRBJ2-7	ASSLGGTSLFEQY
TRBV12-3/TRBV12-4	TRBJ2-5	ASSSQGWRETQY